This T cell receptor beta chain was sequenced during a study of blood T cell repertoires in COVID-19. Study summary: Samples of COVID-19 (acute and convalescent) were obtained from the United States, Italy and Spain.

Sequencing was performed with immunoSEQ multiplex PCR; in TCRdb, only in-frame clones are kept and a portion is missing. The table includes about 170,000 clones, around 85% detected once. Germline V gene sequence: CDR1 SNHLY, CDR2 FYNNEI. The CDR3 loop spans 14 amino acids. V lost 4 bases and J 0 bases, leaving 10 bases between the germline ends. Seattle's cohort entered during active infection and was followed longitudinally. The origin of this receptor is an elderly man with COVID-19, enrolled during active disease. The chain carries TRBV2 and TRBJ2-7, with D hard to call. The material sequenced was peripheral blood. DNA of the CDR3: TGTGCCAGCAGTGTCTGGCCAAGCTCCTACGAGCAGTACTTC. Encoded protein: CASSVWPSSYEQYF.